The 32 T cell receptor beta chains listed next were all sequenced from one sample in a study of cytomegalovirus exposure and HLA in healthy donors. PCR amplification relied on 60 Vbeta primers (plus 13 Jbeta primers). TCRdb's copy holds only in-frame clones and misses some; the assay was immunoSEQ multiplex PCR. The repertoire table contains 100,000 or so clones. The sample taken for sequencing was PBMCs. The receptors were sampled from a man aged 45-65 years in good health and CMV-seronegative.

The CDR3, as DNA: TGCGCCAGCAGCTGGGAGGGGTCCACTAATGAAAAACTGTTTTTT. Its translation: CASSWEGSTNEKLFF. This sequence joins TRBV5-1 and TRBJ1-4; a weak D match, TRBD1 (5 bases). Trimming removed 3 bases at V and 2 bases at J, with 11 bases between. There are 15 residues in the CDR3. CDR1 and CDR2 from the germline V gene are SGHRS and YFSETQ.

The rearrangement uses TRBV29-1 and TRBJ2-2; D is possibly TRBD2 (6 bases). V lost 7 bases to trimming and J lost 2 bases, with 8 bases between them. Germline V gene lookup returns CDR1 SQVTM and CDR2 ANQGSEA. This CDR3 is built from 12 residues. The CDR3 nucleotides read TGCAGCGGGGCGGGAAACACCGGGGAGCTGTTTTTT. Its protein is CSGAGNTGELFF.

The V and J genes are TRBV5-1 and TRBJ2-2, with TRBD2 as a possible D gene (5 bases). The V and J ends lost 6 bases and 2 bases respectively, with 11 bases between them. The CDR3 covers 14 residues. Per germline, CDR1 SGHRS and CDR2 YFSETQ. CDR3 nucleotide sequence: TGCGCCAGCAACCGACGGGATAACACCGGGGAGCTGTTTTTT. This codes for CASNRRDNTGELFF.

Turning to this clone: An end of the junction does not agree with germline; a read error may underlie this. This sample also contains other DNA sequences that code for the same CDR3. The V and J genes are TRBV7-9 and TRBJ2-7, with 10 bases identical to TRBD1. Germline CDR1 is SEHNR and CDR2 is FQNEAQ (reference sequence). CDR3 length: 15 amino acids. For the CDR3, the DNA is TGTGCCAGTAGCTTGGTGGGACAGGGGCTCCACGAGCAGTACTTC. It yields the protein CASSLVGQGLHEQYF. The whole variable domain, remainder taken from reference TRBV7-9 and TRBJ2-7, is DTGVSQNPRHKITKRGQNVTFRCDPISEHNRLYWYRQTLGQGPEFLTYFQNEAQLEKSRLLSDRFSAERPKGSFSTLEIQRTEQGDSAMYLCASSLVGQGLHEQYFGPGTRLTVT.

The rearrangement links TRBV5-1 to TRBJ2-7; possible D gene TRBD1, 7 bases. Trimming took off 3 bases at V and 5 bases at J, with 18 bases between the two ends. The V gene's germline CDR1 is SGHRS and CDR2 YFSETQ. The CDR3 sequence is 15 residues long. The CDR3 DNA reads as TGCGCCAGCAGCTGGGGGGCAGTGCAGGGGGACGAGCAGTACTTC. Translating it yields CASSWGAVQGDEQYF.

The J gene is TRBJ2-5, the V gene TRBV5-4, with TRBD1 as a possible D gene (6 bases). This CDR3 is built from 16 residues. V was cut by 4 bases and J by 4 bases, with 20 bases left in between. The germline V gene encodes CDR1 SGHNT and CDR2 YYREEE (reference sequence). Here the CDR3 reads CASSLPGTRLGETQYF. As DNA, the CDR3 is TGTGCCAGCAGCCTGCCTGGGACACGGCTCGGAGAGACCCAGTACTTC.

This chain connects TRBV7-8 to TRBJ1-1, with 8 positions matching TRBD1. Unmatched junction bases numbered 4, after V lost 0 bases and J lost 1 base. CDR3 length equals 16 residues. CDR1 is SGHVS and CDR2 is FQNEAQ in the germline V gene. The CDR3 loop is CASSLARGQGNTEAFF. The CDR3 DNA is TGTGCCAGCAGCTTAGCGCGTGGACAGGGGAACACTGAAGCTTTCTTT.

The gene calls are TRBV18 and TRBJ2-1, with D perhaps TRBD2 (5 bases). V lost 1 base to trimming and J lost 10 bases, with 17 bases between them. The germline V gene encodes CDR1 KGHSH and CDR2 LQKENI. This CDR3 region has 15 residues. The CDR3 here is CASSPLGITGLEQFF. CDR3 sequence (DNA): TGTGCCAGCTCACCACTCGGGATAACCGGGCTCGAGCAGTTCTTC.

The chain is built from TRBV7-2 and TRBJ2-6, with D possibly TRBD1 on 5 matching bases. Germline assignment: CDR1 SGHTA and CDR2 FQGNSA. This CDR3 spans 15 amino acids. V dropped 3 bases and J dropped 3 bases, with 9 bases sitting between them. CDR3 in amino acids: CASSFMGLGANVLTF. CDR3 bases: TGTGCCAGCAGCTTTATGGGGCTTGGGGCCAACGTCCTGACTTTC.

The chain recombines TRBV19 with TRBJ1-1, with D unclear. The CDR3 has 13 residues. The germline CDR1 and CDR2 sequences are LNHDA and SQIVND (reference sequence). Trimming removed 10 bases from V and 0 bases from J, with 12 bases in between. In DNA, the CDR3 is TGTGCCACCTCGCGGGCCTTGAACACTGAAGCTTTCTTT. This codes for CATSRALNTEAFF.

The V gene is TRBV13, the J gene TRBJ2-3; possible D gene TRBD1, 5 bases. This CDR3 has 14 amino acids. V was shortened by 2 bases and J by 3 bases, with 9 bases between the two germline ends. CDR1 is PRHDT, CDR2 FYEKMQ, per germline (reference sequence). In nucleotides, the CDR3 is TGTGCCAGCAGCTTAACAGGAAGGACAGATACGCAGTATTTT. This codes for CASSLTGRTDTQYF.

The chain has TRBV7-2 and TRBJ2-2; 7 nucleotides agree with TRBD1. J gave up 1 base and V 5 bases, and 13 bases lay outside the gene matches. This CDR3 contains 18 residues. Germline V gene lookup returns CDR1 SGHTA and CDR2 FQGNSA. CDR3 loop: CASSLRDSQPLNTGELFF. The CDR3 DNA reads as TGTGCCAGCAGCCTCCGGGACAGCCAACCCTTGAACACCGGGGAGCTGTTTTTT. Variable domain in full (rest from reference TRBV7-2 and TRBJ2-2): GAGVSQSPSNKVTEKGKDVELRCDPISGHTALYWYRQSLGQGLEFLIYFQGNSAPDKSGLPSDRFSAERTGGSVSTLTIQRTQQEDSAVYLCASSLRDSQPLNTGELFFGEGSRLTVL.

The V call is TRBV7-8, the J call TRBJ1-1; D is possibly TRBD1 (6 bases). V lost 5 bases and J lost 1, with 11 bases in between. Germline lookup yields CDR1 SGHVS and CDR2 FQNEAQ. CDR3 length: 14 residues. CDR3 nucleotides: TGTGCCAGCAGCCAATCCAGGGGGAACACTGAAGCTTTCTTT. It encodes CASSQSRGNTEAFF.

V is TRBV4-1 and J is TRBJ1-2; TRBD1 is a possible D gene (6 bases). Trimming removed 1 base at V and 2 bases at J, with 11 bases between. From germline, CDR1 is MGHRA and CDR2 YSYEKL. The CDR3 spans 15 residues. CDR3 region: CASSQVGAINYGYTF. The CDR3 nucleotides are TGCGCCAGCAGCCAAGTGGGGGCAATCAACTATGGCTACACCTTC.

V is TRBV29-1 and J is TRBJ2-7; 8 nucleotides line up with TRBD1. CDR3 length: 13 amino acids. V lost 4 bases, J lost 0 bases, and 2 bases stayed unmatched. The germline CDR1 and CDR2 sequences are SQVTM and ANQGSEA. Here the CDR3 DNA reads TGCAGCGTTGGTCAGGGGGCCTCCTACGAGCAGTACTTC. Translated, it gives CSVGQGASYEQYF.

The chain is built from TRBV19 and TRBJ1-2; D gene uncertain. The germline V and J ends were trimmed by 8 bases and 8 bases, with 15 bases remaining between them. The CDR3 has 12 residues. The germline V gene has CDR1 LNHDA and CDR2 SQIVND (reference sequence). The CDR3 loop is CASGLYGEGYTF. Here the CDR3 DNA reads TGTGCCAGTGGACTTTACGGGGAGGGCTACACCTTC.

V usage is TRBV29-1 and J usage is TRBJ1-4; weak D call: TRBD1 (6 bases). Germline V lookup: CDR1 SQVTM, CDR2 ANQGSEA. V lost 2 bases and J 7 bases, leaving 14 bases between the germline ends. This CDR3 has 14 residues. CDR3 protein: CSVEYGGAGEKLFF. In DNA form, the CDR3 reads TGCAGCGTTGAATATGGGGGGGCGGGTGAAAAACTGTTTTTT. The full variable domain, with the rest looked up from reference TRBV29-1 and TRBJ1-4, is SAVISQKPSRDICQRGTSLTIQCQVDSQVTMMFWYRQQPGQSLTLIATANQGSEATYESGFVIDKFPISRPNLTFSTLTVSNMSPEDSSIYLCSVEYGGAGEKLFFGSGTQLSVL.

This chain uses TRBV2 with TRBJ1-2; unclear D gene. This CDR3 comprises 13 residues. With 4 bases removed from V and 2 bases from J, the gap between germline ends came to 8 bases. Per the germline V gene, CDR1 is SNHLY and CDR2 is FYNNEI. The CDR3 region is CASSGLHNYGYTF. The CDR3 DNA follows: TGTGCCAGCAGTGGACTCCACAACTATGGCTACACCTTC.

The chain recombines TRBV4-3 with TRBJ1-1; a weak D match, TRBD1 (5 bases). The CDR3 runs to 14 residues. V was trimmed by 7 bases and J by 3 bases, leaving 15 bases between them. Per the germline V gene, CDR1 is LGHNA and CDR2 is YSLEER. The CDR3 DNA reads TGCGCCAGCACCTACGACAGAGCTGACACTGAAGCTTTCTTT. Translation gives CASTYDRADTEAFF.

J is TRBJ1-5 and V is TRBV6-5; D unclear. The CDR3 runs to 13 residues. The germline gives CDR1 MNHEY, CDR2 SVGAGI. V lost 5 bases and J 4 bases, leaving 9 bases between the germline ends. This CDR3 is CASSRNSNQPQHF. The DNA for the CDR3 is TGTGCCAGCAGTAGGAACAGTAATCAGCCCCAGCATTTT.

The chain carries TRBV29-1 and TRBJ1-1; 10 bases map to TRBD1. The junction had 7 bases not matched to a gene; V was cut back by 7 bases and J by 5 bases. This CDR3 comprises 13 residues. From germline, CDR1 is SQVTM and CDR2 ANQGSEA. In nucleotides, the CDR3 is TGCAGCGCGACAGGGGGCGGTGATACTGAAGCTTTCTTT. Its protein is CSATGGGDTEAFF. The full variable domain, completed using reference TRBV29-1 and TRBJ1-1, is SAVISQKPSRDICQRGTSLTIQCQVDSQVTMMFWYRQQPGQSLTLIATANQGSEATYESGFVIDKFPISRPNLTFSTLTVSNMSPEDSSIYLCSATGGGDTEAFFGQGTRLTVV.

The J gene is TRBJ2-7, the V gene TRBV7-6; 9 bases are shared with TRBD1. Germline V CDR1 and CDR2: SGHVS, FNYEAQ. The CDR3 is 16 amino acids. V was pared by 2 bases and J by 5 bases, with 10 bases of the junction left unmatched. CDR3 protein: CASSLSLRDRVHEQYF. The CDR3 DNA sequence: TGTGCCAGCAGCTTAAGTCTCAGGGACAGGGTCCACGAGCAGTACTTC.

The chain has TRBV28 and TRBJ2-7; 9 bases are a match to TRBD1. V was clipped by 1 base and J by 5 bases; unmatched bases: 21. Germline CDR1 MDHEN, CDR2 SYDVKM. The CDR3 has 20 residues. The CDR3 DNA is TGTGCCAGCAGTTTATCCCCGAGGCAGAGGAGCCGGGACAGGGTGAACGAGCAGTACTTC. Amino acid sequence: CASSLSPRQRSRDRVNEQYF.

The chain uses TRBV18 and TRBJ2-7; 7 nucleotides agree with TRBD2. This CDR3 spans 14 amino acids. The junction had 3 bases not matched to a gene; V was cut back by 4 bases and J by 0 bases. Germline CDR1 and CDR2: KGHSH and LQKENI. CDR3 nucleotides: TGTGCCAGCTCACTCGGGGGGAGCTCCTACGAGCAGTACTTC. Translating gives CASSLGGSSYEQYF.

The chain is built from TRBV13 and TRBJ2-1; 11 nucleotides agree with TRBD1. The CDR3 is 15 amino acids. J gave up 8 bases and V 4 bases, and 7 bases lay outside the gene matches. The germline CDR1 and CDR2 sequences are PRHDT and FYEKMQ (reference sequence). CDR3 protein: CASSSPGQGVDEQFF. The CDR3 DNA is TGTGCCAGCAGCTCTCCGGGACAGGGGGTCGATGAGCAGTTCTTC.

CDR3 sequence (DNA): TGTGCCAGCAGCCCGCGACTAGTCTACGGTGAGCAGTTCTTC. This codes for CASSPRLVYGEQFF. The gene calls are TRBV7-9 and TRBJ2-1; possible D gene TRBD2, 6 bases. The V gene's germline CDR1 is SEHNR and CDR2 FQNEAQ (reference sequence). The CDR3 length is 14 residues. V dropped 5 bases and J dropped 9 bases, with 17 bases sitting between them. The entire variable domain, with the rest obtained from reference TRBV7-9 and TRBJ2-1, is as follows: DTGVSQNPRHKITKRGQNVTFRCDPISEHNRLYWYRQTLGQGPEFLTYFQNEAQLEKSRLLSDRFSAERPKGSFSTLEIQRTEQGDSAMYLCASSPRLVYGEQFFGPGTRLTVL.

The chain has TRBV10-3 and TRBJ1-1, with a weak D call TRBD1 (5 bases). V dropped 0 bases and J dropped 3 bases, with 8 bases sitting between them. Germline V gene sequence: CDR1 ENHRY, CDR2 SYGVKD. The CDR3 extends over 14 amino acids. In nucleotides, the CDR3 is TGTGCCATCAGTGAGTCGATAGGGGACACTGAAGCTTTCTTT. Translating it yields CAISESIGDTEAFF.

The V and J genes are TRBV29-1 and TRBJ2-7; possibly TRBD1 for D (6 bases). Trimming removed 7 bases from V and 4 bases from J, with 17 bases in between. The CDR3 has 13 residues. Germline CDR1 and CDR2: SQVTM and ANQGSEA. The CDR3 loop reads CSARGGTRYEQYF. The CDR3 coding sequence is TGCAGCGCTCGAGGGGGTACTCGGTACGAGCAGTACTTC.

The rearrangement links TRBV7-2 to TRBJ2-7, with 11 bases matching TRBD1. CDR1 SGHTA and CDR2 FQGNSA come from the germline V gene. CDR3 length equals 15 residues. Germline trimming cut 5 bases from V and 2 bases from J; bases unmatched to any gene: 5. CDR3 sequence (DNA): TGTGCCAGCAGCCAGGACAGGGGGCGAACCTACGAGCAGTACTTC. It codes for CASSQDRGRTYEQYF.

The chain is built from TRBV19 and TRBJ1-1; D not certain. CDR1 and CDR2 (germline): LNHDA, SQIVND (reference sequence). The V end was cut by 10 bases, the J end by 4 bases, with 7 bases between. CDR3 length equals 10 residues. The CDR3 loop is CATHSTEAFF. The CDR3 DNA is TGTGCCACCCACAGCACTGAAGCTTTCTTT.

The chain carries TRBV11-2 and TRBJ2-5, with D possibly being TRBD2 (5 bases). This CDR3 comprises 15 residues. The ends were cut back, 1 base at V and 5 bases at J, with 14 bases in the middle. The V gene's germline CDR1 is SGHAT and CDR2 FQNNGV. CDR3 in amino acids: CASSLAIFRGETQYF. As DNA, the CDR3 is TGTGCCAGCAGCTTAGCGATTTTCAGAGGGGAGACCCAGTACTTC.

J is TRBJ2-7 and V is TRBV4-2, with 7 nucleotides matching TRBD2. Germline assignment: CDR1 LGHNA and CDR2 YNFKEQ. The CDR3 runs 14 residues. After removal of 2 bases from V and 4 bases from J, the junction contained 5 bases not matched to a gene. Here the CDR3 DNA reads TGTGCCAGCAGCCAACAGACTAGCAGTTACGAGCAGTACTTC. Its protein product is CASSQQTSSYEQYF.